Included here is one T cell receptor beta chain sequence, with context. The target of this receptor is not known. No per-base quality is available; no much larger clone lies one base away. The CDR3 measures 18 amino acids from cysteine to phenylalanine. The CDR3 DNA has 54 bases and is translated from base 1. The germline V gene (reference sequence) provides CDR1 LGHDT and CDR2 YNNKEL. After removal of 4 bases from V and 3 bases from J, the junction retains 9 bases not matched to a gene. This entry belongs to a study of CD8 T cells in Susac syndrome (dated by TCRdb to between 2017 and 2020). Background on the whole study: Whether CD8+ T cell activation and differentiation in Susac syndrome was antigen driven was tested using repertoire sequencing. The research as a whole found: The TCR sequencing and HLA analysis was acknowledged to have included a relatively small number of individuals.

Peripheral blood CD8+ and CD4+ T cells from healthy donors, Susac syndrome patients and multiple sclerosis patients were profiled by high-throughput TCR beta sequencing. Treatment-naive patients with stable or active relapsing-remitting disease fulfilling revised McDonald criteria were used as multiple sclerosis controls. CD8+ TEMRA cells were enriched by FACS, while bulk CD8+ and CD4+ T cells were purified by magnetic negative isolation. Blood was collected in EDTA tubes and processed within 24 hours, with PBMCs isolated through density gradient centrifugation. PBMCs intended for TCR sequencing were cryopreserved in liquid nitrogen and were subsequently thawed in a 37 degrees C water bath. The sorted or isolated CD4+, CD8+ and CD8+ TEMRA cells reached a purity of at least 90%. RNA was extracted using the RNeasy kit, and roughly 0.5 to 1 ug of the RNA was reverse transcribed with random hexamers. The immunoSEQ multiplex PCR assay, which covers 54 Vbeta and 13 Jbeta segments, was used to amplify TCR beta CDR3 regions. PCR amplification bias was corrected by using a synthetic template baseline for primer optimization and computational correction. The original pipeline was this. Reads were assigned to V, D and J genes according to IMGT and analyzed in immunoSEQ Analyzer, with only productive sequences retained. Clonality was computed as one minus Shannon entropy normalized by log2 of the number of productive unique sequences. For each patient and control, public and private clones were evaluated within the 100 most prevalent clones. Clones were defined as Susac-specific when absent from the healthy and MS cohorts, from over a thousand published viral clones and from other ImmuneACCESS disease sequences. TCRdb reanalyzed the raw reads on its own, using fastp at Q25 for trimming and MiXCR for clone calling, and kept in-frame beta chains. CDR3 protein duplicates are merged, each entry listing the most common genes and DNA. The V and J calls, along with clone size, are taken from TCRdb and not from the paper's own processing. The sample table contains a few hundred thousand distinct CDR3 sequences; only one count was recorded for 95% of them. The top ten clones comprise 0.075% to 0.095% of the sample.

The sequence is built from TRBV3-1 and TRBJ2-6; 10 nucleotides in the junction match TRBD2. Material: CD4+ T cells from PBMCs. The clonotype comes from a human donor with multiple sclerosis. Read as DNA, the sequence is TGTGCCAGCAGCCTCCATAGCGGGGGGCCTGGTGGGGCCAACGTCCTGACTTTC. Translated, it reads CASSLHSGGPGGANVLTF. When the CDR3 is completed using the reference TRBV3-1 and TRBJ2-6 genes on either side, the full variable domain is DTAVSQTPKYLVTQMGNDKSIKCEQNLGHDTMYWYKQDSKKFLKIMFSYNNKELIINETVPNRFSPKSPDKAHLNLHINSLELGDSAVYFCASSLHSGGPGGANVLTFGAGSRLTVL.